This TCR beta chain stems from a study of T cell changes during pregnancy in multiple sclerosis. From germline, CDR1 is SGHTA and CDR2 FQGNSA. The CDR3 has 16 residues. Trimming took off 5 bases at V and 0 bases at J, with 16 bases between the two ends. Here immunoSEQ multiplex PCR was the method, and the copy in TCRdb shows in-frame clones only, minus some. The repertoire holds tens of thousands of clones, with approximately 90% as singletons. This clone has only one observation. This sequence joins TRBV7-2 and TRBJ1-1; the D gene is possibly TRBD1 (5 bases). This specimen consisted of CD8+ T cells from peripheral blood mononuclear cells, obtained in the third trimester of pregnancy. The sequence was obtained from a female donor with multiple sclerosis, enrolled in a pregnancy study. CDR3: CASSQGRRIVNTEAFF. DNA for the CDR3: TGTGCCAGCAGCCAGGGAAGACGGATAGTGAACACTGAAGCTTTCTTT. Combining the CDR3 with reference TRBV7-2 and TRBJ1-1 gives the whole variable domain GAGVSQSPSNKVTEKGKDVELRCDPISGHTALYWYRQSLGQGLEFLIYFQGNSAPDKSGLPSDRFSAERTGGSVSTLTIQRTQQEDSAVYLCASSQGRRIVNTEAFFGQGTRLTVV.